This TCR beta chain was captured by sequencing in a study of T cell repertoires in ileal Crohn's disease. At the level of the study: Around 0.45 micrograms of biopsy DNA per sample underwent TCRB immunosequencing. Study-level points and caveats: Active smokers at surgery had more clonal expansions than non-smokers. All patients with clonality above 26.8% had endoscopic recurrence.

TCRdb keeps only in-frame clones here, not all; method: immunoSEQ multiplex PCR. Among roughly 8,700 clones listed, almost 85% were seen once. Time point reported: inflamed ileum from the surgical specimen. V lost 4 bases to trimming and J lost 4 bases; unmatched junction nucleotides: 5. Germline V gives CDR1 SGHRS, CDR2 YFSETQ. The CDR3 is 15 amino acids. Comment on this clone: Its specificity is unknown.

The TCR sequence derives from an adult with Crohn's disease. The V call is TRBV5-1, the J call TRBJ2-2, with 9 bases lining up with TRBD1. Source material: ileal tissue. This CDR3 reads CASSRTGGGTGELFF. The CDR3 coding sequence is TGCGCCAGCAGCCGTACAGGGGGCGGCACCGGGGAGCTGTTTTTT.